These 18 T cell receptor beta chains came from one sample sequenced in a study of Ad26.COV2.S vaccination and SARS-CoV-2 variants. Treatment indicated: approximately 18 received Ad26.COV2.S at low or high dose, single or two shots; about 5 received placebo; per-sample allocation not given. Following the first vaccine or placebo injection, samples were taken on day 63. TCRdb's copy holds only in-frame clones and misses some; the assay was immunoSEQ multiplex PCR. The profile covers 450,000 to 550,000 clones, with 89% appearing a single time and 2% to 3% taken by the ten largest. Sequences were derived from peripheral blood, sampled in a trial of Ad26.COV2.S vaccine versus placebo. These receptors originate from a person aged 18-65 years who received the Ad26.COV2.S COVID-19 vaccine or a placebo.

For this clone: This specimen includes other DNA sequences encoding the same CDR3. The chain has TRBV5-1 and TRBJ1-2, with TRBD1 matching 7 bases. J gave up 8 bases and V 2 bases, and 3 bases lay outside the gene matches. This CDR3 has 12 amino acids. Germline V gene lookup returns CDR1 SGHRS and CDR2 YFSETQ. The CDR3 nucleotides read TGCGCCAGCAGCTTTACAGGGGAGGGCTACACCTTC. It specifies CASSFTGEGYTF. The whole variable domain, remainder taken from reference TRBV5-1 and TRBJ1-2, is KAGVTQTPRYLIKTRGQQVTLSCSPISGHRSVSWYQQTPGQGLQFLFEYFSETQRNKGNFPGRFSGRQFSNSRSEMNVSTLELGDSALYLCASSFTGEGYTFGSGTRLTVV.

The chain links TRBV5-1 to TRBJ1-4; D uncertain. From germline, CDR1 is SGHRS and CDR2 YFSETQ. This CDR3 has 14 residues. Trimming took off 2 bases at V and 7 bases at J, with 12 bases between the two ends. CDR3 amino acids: CASSFSLSGEKLFF. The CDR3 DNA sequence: TGCGCCAGCAGCTTTTCCCTATCTGGTGAAAAACTGTTTTTT.

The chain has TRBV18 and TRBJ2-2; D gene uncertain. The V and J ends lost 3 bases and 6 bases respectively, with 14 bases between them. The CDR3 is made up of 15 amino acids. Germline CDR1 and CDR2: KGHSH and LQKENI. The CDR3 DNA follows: TGTGCCAGCTCACCGGTTGCCAGCAGCGCCGGGGAGCTGTTTTTT. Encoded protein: CASSPVASSAGELFF.

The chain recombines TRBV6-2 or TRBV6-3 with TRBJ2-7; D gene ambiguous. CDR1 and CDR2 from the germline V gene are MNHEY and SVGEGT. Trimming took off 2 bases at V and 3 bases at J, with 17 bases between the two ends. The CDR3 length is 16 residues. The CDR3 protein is CASSYATTDGYYEQYF. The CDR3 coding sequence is TGTGCCAGCAGTTACGCGACAACCGACGGTTACTACGAGCAGTACTTC.

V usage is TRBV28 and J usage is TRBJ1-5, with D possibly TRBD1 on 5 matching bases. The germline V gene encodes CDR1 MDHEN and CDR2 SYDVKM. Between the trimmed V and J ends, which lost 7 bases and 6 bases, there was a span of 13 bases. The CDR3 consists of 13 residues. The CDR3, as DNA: TGTGCCAGCATGGGGGGGAAGGGTCAGCCCCAGCATTTT. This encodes CASMGGKGQPQHF.

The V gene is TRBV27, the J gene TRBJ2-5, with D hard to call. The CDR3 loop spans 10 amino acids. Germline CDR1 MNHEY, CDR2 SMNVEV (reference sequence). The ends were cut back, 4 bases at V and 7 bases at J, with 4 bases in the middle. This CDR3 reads CASSWGTQYF. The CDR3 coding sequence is TGTGCCAGCAGTTGGGGGACCCAGTACTTC.

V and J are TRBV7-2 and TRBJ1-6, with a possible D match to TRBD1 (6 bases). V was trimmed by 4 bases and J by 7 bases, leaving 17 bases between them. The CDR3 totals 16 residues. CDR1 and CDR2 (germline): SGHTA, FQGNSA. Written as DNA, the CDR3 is TGTGCCAGCAGCTCCCCCCCGGGGGCGCGAAATTCACCCCTCCACTTT. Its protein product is CASSSPPGARNSPLHF. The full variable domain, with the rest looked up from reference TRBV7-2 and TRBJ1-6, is GAGVSQSPSNKVTEKGKDVELRCDPISGHTALYWYRQSLGQGLEFLIYFQGNSAPDKSGLPSDRFSAERTGGSVSTLTIQRTQQEDSAVYLCASSSPPGARNSPLHFGNGTRLTVT.

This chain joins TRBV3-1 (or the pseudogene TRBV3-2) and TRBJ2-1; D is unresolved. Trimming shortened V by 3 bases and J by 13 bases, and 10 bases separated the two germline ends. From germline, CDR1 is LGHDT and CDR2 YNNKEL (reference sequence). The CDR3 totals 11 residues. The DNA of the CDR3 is TGTGCCAGCAGCCATTCACGCCATCAGTTCTTC. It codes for CASSHSRHQFF.

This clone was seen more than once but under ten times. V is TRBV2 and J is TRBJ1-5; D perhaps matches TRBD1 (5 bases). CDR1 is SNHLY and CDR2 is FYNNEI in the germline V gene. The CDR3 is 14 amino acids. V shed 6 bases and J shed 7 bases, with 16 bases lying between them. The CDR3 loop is CASSRDGLRQPQHF. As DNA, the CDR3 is TGTGCCAGCAGCAGGGACGGCTTACGGCAGCCCCAGCATTTT.

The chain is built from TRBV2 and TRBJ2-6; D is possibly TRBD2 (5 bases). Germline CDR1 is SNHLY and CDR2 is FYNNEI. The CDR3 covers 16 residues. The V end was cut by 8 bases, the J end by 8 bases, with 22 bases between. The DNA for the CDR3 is TGTGCCAGCGAGACGGGGAGTCTGGGAACCCCCAACGTCCTGACTTTC. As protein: CASETGSLGTPNVLTF.

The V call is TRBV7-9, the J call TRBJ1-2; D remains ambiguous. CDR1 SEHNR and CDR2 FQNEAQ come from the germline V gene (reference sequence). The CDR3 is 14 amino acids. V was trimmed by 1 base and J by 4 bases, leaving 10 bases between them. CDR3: CASSLDSASYGYTF. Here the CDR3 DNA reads TGTGCCAGCAGCTTAGACTCGGCCTCCTATGGCTACACCTTC.

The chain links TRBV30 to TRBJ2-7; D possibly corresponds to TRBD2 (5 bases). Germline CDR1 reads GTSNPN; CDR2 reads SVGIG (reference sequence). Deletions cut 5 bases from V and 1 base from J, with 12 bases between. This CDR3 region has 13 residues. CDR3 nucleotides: TGTGCCTGGGCCGTAGCGTGGTCCTACGAGCAGTACTTC. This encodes CAWAVAWSYEQYF.

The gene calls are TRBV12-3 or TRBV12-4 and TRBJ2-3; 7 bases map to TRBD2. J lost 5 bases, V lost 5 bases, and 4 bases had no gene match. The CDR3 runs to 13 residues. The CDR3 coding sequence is TGTGCCAGCAGTCTGCGGGAGATAGATACGCAGTATTTT. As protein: CASSLREIDTQYF.

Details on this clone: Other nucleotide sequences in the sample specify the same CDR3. Here the CDR3 DNA reads TGTGCCAGCAGCTTGCTAGCGGGGGGCCCCAGCACAGATACGCAGTATTTT. It translates to CASSLLAGGPSTDTQYF. V gene TRBV5-4 combines with J gene TRBJ2-3; 11 nucleotides line up with TRBD2. The CDR3 sequence is 17 residues long. The germline V gene encodes CDR1 SGHNT and CDR2 YYREEE (reference sequence). J was trimmed by 0 bases and V by 1 base; bases with no gene match: 4.

This chain's CDR3 is CASSAAGGQAGELFF. DNA for the CDR3: TGTGCCAGCAGTGCGGCGGGGGGGCAAGCCGGGGAGCTGTTTTTT. The rearrangement links TRBV2 to TRBJ2-2; 9 nucleotides line up with TRBD2. Germline CDR1 SNHLY, CDR2 FYNNEI. There are 15 residues in the CDR3. V gave up 4 bases and J gave up 6 bases; unmatched junction bases: 6.

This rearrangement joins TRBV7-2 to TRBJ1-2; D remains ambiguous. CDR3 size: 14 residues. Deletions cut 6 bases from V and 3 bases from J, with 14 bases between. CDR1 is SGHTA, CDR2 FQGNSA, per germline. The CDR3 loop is CASRMQRDYYGYTF. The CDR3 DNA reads TGTGCCAGCAGAATGCAGCGTGACTACTATGGCTACACCTTC.

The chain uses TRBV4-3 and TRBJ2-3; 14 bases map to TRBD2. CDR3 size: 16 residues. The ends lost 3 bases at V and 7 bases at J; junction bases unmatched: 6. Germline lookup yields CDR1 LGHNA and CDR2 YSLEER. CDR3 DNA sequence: TGCGCCAGCAGCCAGAGACTAGCGGGAGGGACCTATACGCAGTATTTT. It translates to CASSQRLAGGTYTQYF.

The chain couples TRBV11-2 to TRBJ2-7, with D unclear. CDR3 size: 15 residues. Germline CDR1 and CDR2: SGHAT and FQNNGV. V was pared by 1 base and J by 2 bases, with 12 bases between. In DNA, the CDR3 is TGTGCCAGCAGCTTAGCCCCGGTGGCAGCCTACGAGCAGTACTTC. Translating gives CASSLAPVAAYEQYF.